This T cell receptor beta chain was recovered during a study of identical twins. The CDR3 extends over 14 amino acids. Germline assignment: CDR1 SGHRS and CDR2 YFSETQ. Trimming stripped 6 bases from V and 6 bases from J, with 19 bases between. The study, taken as a whole, reports: Excess sharing between twins was weaker in beta out-of-frame sequences. Insertion counts were lower in abundant cord blood beta clonotypes, a trend that memory repertoires did not show.

Unique molecular identifiers were present on cDNA, and template switching added a universal primer site. A single record per CDR3 protein comes from TCRdb applying MiXCR to the 5' RACE reads. The sample has a few hundred thousand distinct CDR3 sequences, nearly 10% seen once. There are many counts of this clonotype. Its matching antigen is unknown. The data were also submitted as part of a second study, on yellow fever vaccine responses in identical twins.

The specimen was PBMCs. This chain links TRBV5-1 with TRBJ2-7; TRBD2 is a possible D gene (6 bases). This clonotype was sampled from a woman under 30 in good health. This chain's CDR3 is CASTSGTVGSEQYF. The CDR3 nucleotides are TGCGCCAGCACTTCCGGGACTGTGGGGTCCGAGCAGTACTTC.